The next 28 T cell receptor beta chains were all read from a single sample in a study of shared clonotypes between healthy human individuals. Profiling relied on immunoSEQ multiplex PCR, and the TCRdb table lists in-frame clones only, not all of them. Of over 400,000 clones listed, about 96% are singletons. Sample: naive CD4+ T cells sorted from blood. As for subset: CD45RA+ positively selected. The receptors were sampled from a woman aged 25-40 years in good health.

This chain links TRBV2 with TRBJ2-7; TRBD1 or TRBD2 may be the D gene (5 bases each). This CDR3 contains 14 residues. The V gene lost 6 bases and the J gene lost 2 bases, with 14 bases spanning the gap. The germline CDR1 and CDR2 sequences are SNHLY and FYNNEI. The CDR3 loop is CASRSGAVTYEQYF. The CDR3 DNA follows: TGTGCCAGCAGATCCGGGGCCGTAACCTACGAGCAGTACTTC.

V usage is TRBV2 and J usage is TRBJ2-7; 9 bases are a match to TRBD1. The CDR3 spans 16 residues. Germline-derived CDR1 and CDR2 are SNHLY and FYNNEI. V was pared by 4 bases and J by 2 bases, with 9 bases of the junction left unmatched. In DNA form, the CDR3 reads TGTGCCAGCAGTGCAATAGGGACAGGGAGGCCCTACGAGCAGTACTTC. Amino acid sequence: CASSAIGTGRPYEQYF.

This chain connects TRBV6-4 to TRBJ1-2; 7 bases align to TRBD1. The CDR3 runs to 15 residues. V lost 1 base, J lost 4 bases, and 6 bases stayed unmatched. Germline loops: CDR1 MRHNA, CDR2 SNTAGT. CDR3 sequence (DNA): TGTGCCAGCAGTGACTTCGCAGGGGGTACCTATGGCTACACCTTC. Its protein is CASSDFAGGTYGYTF.

The V call is TRBV6-5, the J call TRBJ1-5; maybe TRBD1 (5 bases). Germline CDR1 and CDR2: MNHEY and SVGAGI. Trimming pared 5 bases from V and 0 bases from J, leaving 8 bases between. The CDR3 totals 14 residues. CDR3 protein: CASSGQYSNQPQHF. The DNA for the CDR3 is TGTGCCAGCAGTGGACAATATAGCAATCAGCCCCAGCATTTT.

V gene TRBV6-1 combines with J gene TRBJ1-3; D might be TRBD1 (6 bases). CDR3 size: 15 residues. CDR1 and CDR2 from the germline V gene are MNHNS and SASEGT. With 6 bases removed from V and 4 bases from J, the gap between germline ends came to 16 bases. The CDR3: CASSDGGATGNTIYF. The CDR3 nucleotides are TGTGCCAGCAGCGACGGGGGGGCAACGGGAAACACCATATATTTT.

There are a few counts of this clone. The chain is built from TRBV7-9 and TRBJ1-2; no definite D call. V gave up 5 bases and J gave up 4 bases, with 8 bases separating them. This CDR3 has 12 residues. Germline V gene sequence: CDR1 SEHNR, CDR2 FQNEAQ (reference sequence). The CDR3 sequence: CASSMDLYGYTF. CDR3 DNA: TGTGCCAGCAGCATGGACCTCTATGGCTACACCTTC.

The count of this clone is one. The J gene is TRBJ2-7, the V gene TRBV7-9, with D perhaps TRBD1 (6 bases). Germline V gene lookup returns CDR1 SEHNR and CDR2 FQNEAQ (reference sequence). This CDR3 has 12 residues. Trimming shortened V by 7 bases and J by 4 bases, and 11 bases separated the two germline ends. CDR3 loop: CASTYQGYEQYF. CDR3 sequence (DNA): TGTGCCAGCACCTATCAGGGGTACGAGCAGTACTTC.

The V call is TRBV7-9, the J call TRBJ2-2, with TRBD2 matching 8 bases. After removal of 4 bases from V and 3 bases from J, the junction contained 4 bases not matched to a gene. Germline V gives CDR1 SEHNR, CDR2 FQNEAQ (reference sequence). The CDR3 loop spans 15 amino acids. This CDR3 reads CASSWGLVDTGELFF. The CDR3 nucleotides read TGTGCCAGCAGCTGGGGACTAGTAGACACCGGGGAGCTGTTTTTT.

About this clone: Relative to the germline gene, one junction end is altered; a read error may explain this. The identical CDR3 is also encoded by other nucleotide sequences in the sample. The rearrangement links TRBV7-9 to TRBJ2-7, with 8 bases matching TRBD1. The CDR3 extends over 14 amino acids. CDR1 is SEHNR, CDR2 FQNEAQ, per germline (reference sequence). DNA of the CDR3: TGTGCCAGCAGCTTATACCAGGGGGCGGATGAGCAGTACTTT. This sequence encodes CASSLYQGADEQYF.

A note on this clone: A junction boundary mismatches the germline segment, possibly from a read error. The J gene is TRBJ2-4, the V gene TRBV30; the match to TRBD2 covers 11 bases. The CDR3 sequence is 11 residues long. The germline gives CDR1 GTSNPN, CDR2 SVGIG (reference sequence). Here the CDR3 DNA reads TGTGCCTGGGTGACTAGCGGGATTGGGCACTTC. It codes for CAWVTSGIGHF.

V gene TRBV19 combines with J gene TRBJ1-5; D remains ambiguous. Trimming removed 5 bases at V and 3 bases at J, with 8 bases between. This CDR3 spans 13 amino acids. Germline V gene data show CDR1 as LNHDA and CDR2 as SQIVND (reference sequence). As DNA, the CDR3 is TGTGCCAGTAGTCAAACTTACAATCAGCCCCAGCATTTT. Translating gives CASSQTYNQPQHF.

J is TRBJ1-3 and V is TRBV15; D is unresolved. V was pared by 1 base and J by 4 bases, with 14 bases between. The germline V gene encodes CDR1 LNHNV and CDR2 YYDKDF (reference sequence). This CDR3 region has 16 residues. CDR3 sequence reads: CATSRGSGLVGNTIYF. In DNA form, the CDR3 reads TGTGCCACCAGCAGAGGGTCTGGGCTTGTGGGAAACACCATATATTTT.

The rearrangement joins TRBV7-2 to TRBJ2-7; maybe TRBD2 (5 bases). The V gene's germline CDR1 is SGHTA and CDR2 FQGNSA. Trimming pared 3 bases from V and 3 bases from J, leaving 15 bases between. The CDR3 length is 15 residues. CDR3: CASSFPRFGIYEQYF. The CDR3 bases are TGTGCCAGCAGCTTCCCACGATTCGGGATCTACGAGCAGTACTTC.

This sequence joins TRBV5-1 and TRBJ2-7; possibly TRBD1 for D (6 bases). CDR3 length equals 12 residues. V lost 3 bases, J lost 10 bases, and 14 bases lay in between. CDR1 and CDR2 (germline): SGHRS, YFSETQ. CDR3 sequence: CASSYDRKVQYF. Here the CDR3 DNA reads TGCGCCAGCAGCTATGACAGGAAGGTTCAGTACTTC.

This clone has only one observation. The chain has TRBV11-2 and TRBJ2-7; no clear D. The germline gives CDR1 SGHAT, CDR2 FQNNGV. CDR3 size: 12 residues. V lost 5 bases, J lost 7 bases, and 12 bases lay in between. CDR3 in amino acids: CASSQRVFEQYF. CDR3 DNA: TGTGCCAGCAGCCAAAGGGTTTTTGAGCAGTACTTC. The full variable domain, in which reference TRBV11-2 and TRBJ2-7 provide the parts outside the CDR3, is EAGVAQSPRYKIIEKRQSVAFWCNPISGHATLYWYQQILGQGPKLLIQFQNNGVVDDSQLPKDRFSAERLKGVDSTLKIQPAKLEDSAVYLCASSQRVFEQYFGPGTRLTVT.

Comments on this clone: One end of the junction does not line up with germline, which may come from a read error. The chain employs TRBV4-1 and TRBJ2-7; unclear D gene. Germline assignment: CDR1 MGHRA and CDR2 YSYEKL. CDR3 length: 16 amino acids. The CDR3 nucleotides are TGCGCCAGCAGTCAAGGACCCGGACGGTTTTTCTACGAGCAGTACTTC. Translation: CASSQGPGRFFYEQYF.

V and J are TRBV5-6 and TRBJ2-7; perhaps D is TRBD1 or TRBD2 (5 bases each). There are 12 residues in the CDR3. Looked up from germline, CDR1 is SGHDT and CDR2 is YYEEEE. V shed 1 base and J shed 4 bases, with 6 bases lying between them. The CDR3 sequence is CASSLWGYEQYF. DNA for the CDR3: TGTGCCAGCAGCTTGTGGGGGTACGAGCAGTACTTC.

The J gene is TRBJ2-3, the V gene TRBV7-2; 10 bases match TRBD2. This CDR3 contains 16 residues. Germline lookup yields CDR1 SGHTA and CDR2 FQGNSA. The junction had 6 bases not matched to a gene; V was cut back by 1 base and J by 5 bases. CDR3 amino acids: CASSLDRLAGVDTQYF. In DNA form, the CDR3 reads TGTGCCAGCAGCTTAGATCGTCTAGCGGGAGTAGATACGCAGTATTTT.

The chain combines TRBV28 with TRBJ2-1; 8 bases are a match to TRBD2. Per germline, CDR1 MDHEN and CDR2 SYDVKM. The CDR3 contains 17 residues. With V trimmed by 6 bases and J by 4 bases, 14 bases remained unmatched. CDR3 sequence (DNA): TGTGCCAGCAGCCAAACCTCTCCGGGACTAGAGTACAATGAGCAGTTCTTC. It translates to CASSQTSPGLEYNEQFF.

The chain uses TRBV7-2 and TRBJ2-1; 9 bases are a match to TRBD1. The J segment lost 7 bases and the V segment lost 5 bases, leaving 12 bases of the junction unmatched. CDR1 is SGHTA and CDR2 is FQGNSA in the germline V gene. The CDR3 extends over 16 amino acids. CDR3 protein: CASSKSEGQGRNEQFF. The CDR3 region has the DNA TGTGCCAGCAGCAAGTCCGAAGGACAGGGGAGGAATGAGCAGTTCTTC.

V and J are TRBV18 and TRBJ2-7; D tentatively fits TRBD1 or TRBD2 (5 bases each). The CDR3 is 13 amino acids. From germline, CDR1 is KGHSH and CDR2 LQKENI. The V and J ends lost 4 bases and 1 base respectively, with 8 bases between them. CDR3 DNA: TGTGCCAGCTCACGGGACGGATCCTACGAGCAGTACTTC. Amino acid sequence: CASSRDGSYEQYF. The complete variable domain, with remaining parts taken from reference TRBV18 and TRBJ2-7, reads NAGVMQNPRHLVRRRGQEARLRCSPMKGHSHVYWYRQLPEEGLKFMVYLQKENIIDESGMPKERFSAEFPKEGPSILRIQQVVRGDSAAYFCASSRDGSYEQYFGPGTRLTVT.

The chain is built from TRBV4-1 and TRBJ2-7, with D maybe TRBD2 (5 bases). Germline assignment: CDR1 MGHRA and CDR2 YSYEKL. Trimming removed 0 bases at V and 0 bases at J, with 9 bases between. CDR3 size: 15 residues. CDR3 coding DNA: TGCGCCAGCAGCCAAGACCCTAGCCGCTCCTACGAGCAGTACTTC. The encoded protein is CASSQDPSRSYEQYF.

The J gene is TRBJ1-6, the V gene TRBV30; the D is unclear. This CDR3 contains 16 residues. Trimming stripped 1 base from V and 0 bases from J, with 10 bases between. In germline, CDR1 is GTSNPN, CDR2 SVGIG (reference sequence). CDR3 sequence reads: CAWSGSQSSYNSPLHF. In DNA, the CDR3 is TGTGCCTGGAGTGGAAGCCAAAGCTCCTATAATTCACCCCTCCACTTT.

The chain combines TRBV7-9 with TRBJ2-1, with D possibly matching TRBD1 (5 bases). The germline V gene has CDR1 SEHNR and CDR2 FQNEAQ (reference sequence). There are 13 residues in the CDR3. Trimming removed 3 bases at V and 4 bases at J, with 7 bases between. CDR3 residues: CASSFRGYNEQFF. CDR3 DNA sequence: TGTGCCAGCAGCTTTAGGGGTTACAATGAGCAGTTCTTC.

The V and J genes are TRBV4-1 and TRBJ2-7; TRBD2 agrees at 14 bases. The CDR3 length is 15 residues. J lost 4 bases, V lost 4 bases, and 3 bases had no gene match. Germline lookup yields CDR1 MGHRA and CDR2 YSYEKL. CDR3 in amino acids: CASSRGTSGSYEQYF. CDR3 sequence (DNA): TGCGCCAGCAGCCGAGGGACTAGCGGGAGTTACGAGCAGTACTTC.

This clone occurred a few times. The chain carries TRBV5-1 and TRBJ1-1; 10 nucleotides match TRBD1. This CDR3 contains 16 residues. Germline V gives CDR1 SGHRS, CDR2 YFSETQ. With V trimmed by 1 base and J by 7 bases, 10 bases remained unmatched. Here the CDR3 DNA reads TGCGCCAGCAGCTTGTTTAGACAGGGGGCGCGGAATGAAGCTTTCTTT. This sequence encodes CASSLFRQGARNEAFF.

This rearrangement joins TRBV29-1 to TRBJ2-7; tentative D call: TRBD1 (5 bases). V shed 5 bases and J shed 0 bases, with 14 bases lying between them. The CDR3 has 14 residues. The germline gives CDR1 SQVTM, CDR2 ANQGSEA. The DNA for the CDR3 is TGCAGCGTTCTTGACAGACAGAGCTCCTACGAGCAGTACTTC. It codes for CSVLDRQSSYEQYF.

This clone appeared once. The gene calls are TRBV10-3 and TRBJ1-3; 7 nucleotides agree with TRBD1. Germline loops: CDR1 ENHRY, CDR2 SYGVKD. After removal of 9 bases from V and 1 base from J, the junction contained 9 bases not matched to a gene. This CDR3 spans 15 amino acids. The CDR3 spells CAMTQGGRSGNTIYF. As DNA, the CDR3 is TGTGCCATGACTCAGGGGGGTCGATCTGGAAACACCATATATTTT.